The T cell receptor (beta chain) described here comes from a study of blood T cells in healthy people across ages. Study results and limitations: A roughly linear age-dependent decrease characterized TCR beta diversity per million T cells.

A second about 6 to 12 cycle PCR used barcoded and J-beta primers. TCRdb analysed the 5' RACE reads with MiXCR anew, one entry per CDR3 protein. The sample records over 600,000 distinct CDR3 sequences, around two fifths being singletons. The junction had 6 bases not matched to a gene; V was cut back by 4 bases and J by 5 bases. CDR1 and CDR2 from the germline V gene are SQVTM and ANQGSEA. The CDR3 is made up of 15 amino acids. Only a few counts were recorded for this clonotype. Antigen specificity is unknown. Per-sample PBMC isolation yielded at least 7 million cells. The genes are TRBV29-1 and TRBJ2-4, with TRBD2 matching over 12 bases. This TCR derives from an elderly man in good health. Sequencing used blood. CDR3 loop: CSVAATSGGQNIQYF. In DNA form, the CDR3 reads TGCAGCGTTGCTGCGACTAGCGGGGGACAAAACATTCAGTACTTC. Using reference TRBV29-1 and TRBJ2-4 for the parts outside the CDR3, the full variable domain is SAVISQKPSRDICQRGTSLTIQCQVDSQVTMMFWYRQQPGQSLTLIATANQGSEATYESGFVIDKFPISRPNLTFSTLTVSNMSPEDSSIYLCSVAATSGGQNIQYFGAGTRLSVL.